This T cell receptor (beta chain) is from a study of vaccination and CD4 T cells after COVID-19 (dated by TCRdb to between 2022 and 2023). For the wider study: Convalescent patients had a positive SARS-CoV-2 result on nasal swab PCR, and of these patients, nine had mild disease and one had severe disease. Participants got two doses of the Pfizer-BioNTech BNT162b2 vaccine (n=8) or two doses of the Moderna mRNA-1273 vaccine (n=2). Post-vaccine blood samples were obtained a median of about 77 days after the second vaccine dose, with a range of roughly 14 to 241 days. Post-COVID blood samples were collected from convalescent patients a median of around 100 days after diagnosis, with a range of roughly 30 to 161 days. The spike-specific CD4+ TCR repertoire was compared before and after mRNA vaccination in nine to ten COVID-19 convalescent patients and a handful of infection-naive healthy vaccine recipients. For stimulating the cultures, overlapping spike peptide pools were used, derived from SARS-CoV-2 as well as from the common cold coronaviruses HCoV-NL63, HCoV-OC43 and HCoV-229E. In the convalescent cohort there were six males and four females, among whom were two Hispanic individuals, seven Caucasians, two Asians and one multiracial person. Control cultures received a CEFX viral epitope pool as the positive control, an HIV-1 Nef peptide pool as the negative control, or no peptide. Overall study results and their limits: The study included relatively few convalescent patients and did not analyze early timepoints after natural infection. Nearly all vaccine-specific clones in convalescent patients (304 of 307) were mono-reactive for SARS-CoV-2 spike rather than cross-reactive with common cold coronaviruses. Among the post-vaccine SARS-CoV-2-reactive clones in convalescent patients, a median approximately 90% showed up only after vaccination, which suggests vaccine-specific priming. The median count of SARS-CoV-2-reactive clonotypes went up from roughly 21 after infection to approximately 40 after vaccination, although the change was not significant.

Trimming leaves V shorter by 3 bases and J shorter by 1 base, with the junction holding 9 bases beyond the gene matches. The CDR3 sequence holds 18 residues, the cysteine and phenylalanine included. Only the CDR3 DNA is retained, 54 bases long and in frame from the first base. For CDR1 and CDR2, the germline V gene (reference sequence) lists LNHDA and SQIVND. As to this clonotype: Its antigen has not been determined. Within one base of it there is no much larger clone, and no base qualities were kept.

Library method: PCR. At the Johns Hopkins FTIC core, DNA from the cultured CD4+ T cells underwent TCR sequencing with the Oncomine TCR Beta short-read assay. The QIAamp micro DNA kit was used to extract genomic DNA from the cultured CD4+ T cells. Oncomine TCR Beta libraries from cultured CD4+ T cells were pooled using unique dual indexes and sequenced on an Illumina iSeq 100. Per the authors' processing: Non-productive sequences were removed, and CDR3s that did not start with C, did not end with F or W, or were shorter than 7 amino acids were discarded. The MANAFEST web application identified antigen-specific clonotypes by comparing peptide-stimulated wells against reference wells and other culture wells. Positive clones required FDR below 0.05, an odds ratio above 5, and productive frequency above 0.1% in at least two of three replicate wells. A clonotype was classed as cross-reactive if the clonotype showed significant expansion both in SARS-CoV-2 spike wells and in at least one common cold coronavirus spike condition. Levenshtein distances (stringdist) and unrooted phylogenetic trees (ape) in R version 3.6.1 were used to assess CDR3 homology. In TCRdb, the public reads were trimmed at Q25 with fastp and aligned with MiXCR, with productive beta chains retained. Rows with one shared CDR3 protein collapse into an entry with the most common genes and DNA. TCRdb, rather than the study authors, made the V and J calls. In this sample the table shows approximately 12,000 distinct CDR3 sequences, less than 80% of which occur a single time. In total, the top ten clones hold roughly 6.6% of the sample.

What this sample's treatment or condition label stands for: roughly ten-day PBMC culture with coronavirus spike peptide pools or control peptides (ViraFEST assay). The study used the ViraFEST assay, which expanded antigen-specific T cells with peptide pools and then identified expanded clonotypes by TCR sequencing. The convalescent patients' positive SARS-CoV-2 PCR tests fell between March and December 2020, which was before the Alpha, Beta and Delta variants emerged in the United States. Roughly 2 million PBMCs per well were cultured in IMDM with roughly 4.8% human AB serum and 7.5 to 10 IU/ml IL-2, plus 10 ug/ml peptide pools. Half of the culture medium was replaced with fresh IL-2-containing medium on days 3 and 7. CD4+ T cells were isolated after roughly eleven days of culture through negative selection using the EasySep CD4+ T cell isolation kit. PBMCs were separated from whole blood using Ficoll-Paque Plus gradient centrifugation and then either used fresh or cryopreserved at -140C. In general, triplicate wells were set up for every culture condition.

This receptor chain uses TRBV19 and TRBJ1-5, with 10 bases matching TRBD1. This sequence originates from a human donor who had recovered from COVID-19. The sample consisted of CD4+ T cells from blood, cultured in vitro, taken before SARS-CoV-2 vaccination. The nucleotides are TGTGCCAGTAGTATCCGGGACAGGGGAACCGGAAGCAATCAGCCCCAGCATTTT. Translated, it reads CASSIRDRGTGSNQPQHF.